Below, 5 T cell receptor beta chains from the same sample are listed, as sequenced in a study of OX40 agonist ivuxolimab in advanced cancers. Sequenced by immunoSEQ multiplex PCR; TCRdb stores in-frame clones only, minus some. This sample has 55,000 to 65,000 clones; 85% to 90% occur once, and the top ten carry about 2%. This specimen was CD4+ or CD8+ T cells sorted from blood, taken in a trial of the OX40 agonist ivuxolimab. The receptor set was obtained from an adult with an advanced solid tumor such as melanoma, head and neck, liver or kidney cancer.

The chain recombines TRBV11-2 with TRBJ1-1; 9 nucleotides match TRBD1. There are 15 residues in the CDR3. The germline gives CDR1 SGHAT, CDR2 FQNNGV. The V and J ends lost 6 bases and 5 bases, in that order; junction bases with no gene match: 10. CDR3 protein: CASSPHPGQGTEAFF. Written as DNA, the CDR3 is TGTGCCAGCAGTCCCCATCCGGGACAGGGAACTGAAGCTTTCTTT.

This chain connects TRBV29-1 to TRBJ2-1, with 7 bases identical to TRBD2. The CDR3 extends over 15 amino acids. V lost 7 bases and J lost 3; bases outside the gene matches: 12. Germline CDR1 SQVTM, CDR2 ANQGSEA. The CDR3 region is CSAPRDLAVYNEQFF. The CDR3 DNA follows: TGCAGCGCCCCGAGGGATCTAGCGGTCTACAATGAGCAGTTCTTC.

The J gene is TRBJ2-1, the V gene TRBV11-2, with D possibly TRBD1 on 6 matching bases. This CDR3 is built from 16 residues. Trimming removed 4 bases at V and 5 bases at J, with 18 bases between. CDR1 and CDR2 (germline): SGHAT, FQNNGV. The CDR3 region is CASSSTQGKENNEQFF. CDR3 DNA: TGTGCCAGCAGCTCCACACAGGGAAAAGAGAACAATGAGCAGTTCTTC.

The rearrangement joins TRBV7-2 to TRBJ2-7, with D unresolved. Germline loops: CDR1 SGHTA, CDR2 FQGNSA. Trimming took off 0 bases at V and 3 bases at J, with 6 bases between the two ends. The CDR3 is made up of 13 amino acids. In DNA form, the CDR3 reads TGTGCCAGCAGCTTAGCGCGGAGCTACGAGCAGTACTTC. It encodes CASSLARSYEQYF.

The V gene is TRBV2, the J gene TRBJ1-6; TRBD1 matches at 10 bases. This CDR3 has 14 amino acids. With 7 bases clipped from V and 10 bases from J, the junction kept 7 bases outside the gene matches. Germline V lookup: CDR1 SNHLY, CDR2 FYNNEI. The CDR3 nucleotides read TGTGCCAGCATCTCCGGGACAGGGGTATCACCCCTCCACTTT. Translated: CASISGTGVSPLHF.